This T cell receptor beta chain is from a study of T cell changes during pregnancy in multiple sclerosis. Trimming shortened V by 2 bases and J by 2 bases, and 6 bases separated the two germline ends. The germline V gene encodes CDR1 ENHRY and CDR2 SYGVKD. The CDR3 has 13 amino acids. Sequenced by immunoSEQ multiplex PCR; TCRdb stores in-frame clones only, minus some. The sample yields 52,000 or so clones, 80% to 90% seen once. The sequences come from CD4+ T cells from peripheral blood mononuclear cells, collected in the first trimester of pregnancy. The V call is TRBV10-3, the J call TRBJ2-5; TRBD1 might be the D (6 bases). The clonotype comes from a female donor with multiple sclerosis, enrolled in a pregnancy study. The CDR3 sequence: CAISETGQETQYF. Written as DNA, the CDR3 is TGTGCCATCAGTGAGACAGGGCAAGAGACCCAGTACTTC.